One and the same sample provided the 12 T cell receptor beta chains below, sequenced in a study of cytomegalovirus exposure and HLA in healthy donors. PCR was performed using 60 Vbeta and 13 Jbeta primers. The repertoire was sequenced with immunoSEQ multiplex PCR; TCRdb's copy has only in-frame clones and lacks some. The profile shows approximately 170,000 clones, roughly 80% of them singletons. Input material: PBMCs. The source of these receptors is a woman younger than 30 in good health and CMV-seronegative.

The V call is TRBV13, the J call TRBJ1-2; D perhaps matches TRBD1 (5 bases). This CDR3 is 13 amino acids long. V lost 4 bases, J lost 8 bases, and 14 bases lay in between. CDR1 is PRHDT, CDR2 FYEKMQ, per germline (reference sequence). CDR3 in amino acids: CASSSGLMGGYTF. The CDR3, as DNA: TGTGCCAGCAGCTCGGGACTCATGGGGGGCTACACCTTC.

The V and J genes are TRBV5-1 and TRBJ1-1; a possible D gene is TRBD1 (6 bases). The CDR3 covers 18 residues. V was shortened by 3 bases and J by 4 bases, with 25 bases between the two germline ends. Germline-derived CDR1 and CDR2 are SGHRS and YFSETQ. Here the CDR3 DNA reads TGCGCCAGCAGCTCTGGCCAATTATTGCGACCCAGGGGCACTGAAGCTTTCTTT. Its protein product is CASSSGQLLRPRGTEAFF.

The rearrangement uses TRBV4-1 and TRBJ2-7, with 7 bases aligning to TRBD1. The germline gives CDR1 MGHRA, CDR2 YSYEKL. This CDR3 comprises 22 residues. Losses at the gene ends were 1 base for V and 2 bases for J; bases not matched to a gene: 26. The CDR3 DNA reads as TGCGCCAGCAGCCAAGGCGCGGCCAGGACAGGAAGAACCCTACTCTCACCCTACGAGCAGTACTTC. Residues: CASSQGAARTGRTLLSPYEQYF.

This clone was found a few times. The gene calls are TRBV6-6 and TRBJ1-5; D unresolved. The germline V gene encodes CDR1 MNHNY and CDR2 SVGAGI (reference sequence). V was trimmed by 6 bases and J by 2 bases, leaving 14 bases between them. The CDR3 sequence is 15 residues long. The CDR3 reads CASRGLLQGNQPQHF. DNA for the CDR3: TGTGCCAGCAGGGGCCTCTTACAAGGCAATCAGCCCCAGCATTTT.

This clone was seen only once. Likely a read error: the CDR3 ends without its conserved phenylalanine or tryptophan. No DNA is shown, since the ends of the CDR3 on it are uncertain; the CDR3 is the one TCRdb lists. The chain recombines TRBV12-5 with TRBJ2-7; TRBD2 is the table's D call and was not checked against the DNA. The CDR3 has 9 residues if both end residues are counted. CDR1 is LGHNT and CDR2 is FRNRAP in the germline V gene. The CDR3 here is CAGGRPRAL.

Comments on this clone: Sequence at one end of the junction differs from germline and may be a read error. The chain has TRBV7-9 and TRBJ2-5, with 10 bases aligning to TRBD1. The germline V gene encodes CDR1 SEHNR and CDR2 FQNEAQ (reference sequence). This CDR3 region has 15 residues. The CDR3 DNA sequence: TGTTCCAGCAGCTTAGTGGACAGGGGGACAGAGACCCAGTACTTC. It translates to CSSSLVDRGTETQYF.

The chain couples TRBV18 to TRBJ2-1, with 9 bases lining up with TRBD2. The CDR3 consists of 17 residues. The V gene's germline CDR1 is KGHSH and CDR2 LQKENI. J lost 5 bases, V lost 5 bases, and 13 bases had no gene match. CDR3 residues: CASSSQFSGSSHNEQFF. The CDR3 DNA reads TGTGCCAGCTCATCCCAATTTAGCGGGAGTTCCCACAATGAGCAGTTCTTC.

The gene calls are TRBV30 and TRBJ1-1; no firm D call. CDR3 size: 13 residues. Looked up from germline, CDR1 is GTSNPN and CDR2 is SVGIG (reference sequence). Trimming removed 4 bases from V and 1 base from J, with 10 bases in between. The DNA for the CDR3 is TGTGCCTGGAATAAGGCGGCGAACACTGAAGCTTTCTTT. It is translated as CAWNKAANTEAFF. The full variable domain, in which reference TRBV30 and TRBJ1-1 provide the parts outside the CDR3, is SQTIHQWPATLVQPVGSPLSLECTVEGTSNPNLYWYRQAAGRGLQLLFYSVGIGQISSEVPQNLSASRPQDRQFILSSKKLLLSDSGFYLCAWNKAANTEAFFGQGTRLTVV.

This clone was detected once. This chain joins TRBV28 and TRBJ1-2; 7 bases fit TRBD1. The J segment lost 4 bases and the V segment lost 8 bases, leaving 7 bases of the junction unmatched. There are 13 residues in the CDR3. Germline CDR1 and CDR2: MDHEN and SYDVKM. The CDR3 DNA is TGTGCCAGCGGGTACAGGGGTTTCTATGGCTACACCTTC. Translated, it gives CASGYRGFYGYTF.

The genes are TRBV2 and TRBJ2-7; D gene ambiguous. The CDR3 sequence is 13 residues long. In germline, CDR1 is SNHLY, CDR2 FYNNEI. The ends were cut back, 7 bases at V and 3 bases at J, with 13 bases in the middle. Here the CDR3 reads CASKRKLGYEQYF. The CDR3 DNA reads as TGTGCCAGCAAGAGGAAGTTGGGCTACGAGCAGTACTTC.

This clone was seen just once. V gene TRBV5-1 combines with J gene TRBJ2-5; D call uncertain. Trimming removed 0 bases from V and 5 bases from J, with 17 bases in between. The V gene's germline CDR1 is SGHRS and CDR2 YFSETQ. The CDR3 is 16 residues long. The CDR3 here is CASSLDPPINKETQYF. The CDR3 DNA follows: TGCGCCAGCAGCTTGGACCCCCCGATTAACAAGGAGACCCAGTACTTC.

The chain has TRBV11-3 and TRBJ2-3; 7 bases are shared with TRBD2. The CDR3 covers 15 residues. Losses at the gene ends were 0 bases for V and 2 bases for J; bases not matched to a gene: 2. In germline, CDR1 is SGHNT, CDR2 YENEEA. The CDR3 bases are TGTGCCAGCAGCTTAGACCGGGGGGTCACAGATACGCAGTATTTT. This sequence encodes CASSLDRGVTDTQYF.